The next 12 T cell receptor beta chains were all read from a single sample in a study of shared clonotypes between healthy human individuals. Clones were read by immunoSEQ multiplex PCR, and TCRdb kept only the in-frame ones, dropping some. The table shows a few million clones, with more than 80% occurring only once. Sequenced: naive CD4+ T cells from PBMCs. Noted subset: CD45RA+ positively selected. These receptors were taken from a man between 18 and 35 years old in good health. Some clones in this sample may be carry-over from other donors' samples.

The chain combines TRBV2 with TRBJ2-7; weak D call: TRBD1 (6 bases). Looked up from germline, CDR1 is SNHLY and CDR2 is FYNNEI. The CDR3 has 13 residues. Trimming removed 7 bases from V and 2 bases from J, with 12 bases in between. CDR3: CASNRDMTYEQYF. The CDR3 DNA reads TGTGCCAGCAATAGGGACATGACCTACGAGCAGTACTTC.

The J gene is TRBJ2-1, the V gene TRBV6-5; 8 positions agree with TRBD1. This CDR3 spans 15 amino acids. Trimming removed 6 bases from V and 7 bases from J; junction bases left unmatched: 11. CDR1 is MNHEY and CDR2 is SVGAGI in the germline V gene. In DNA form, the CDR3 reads TGTGCCAGCAGGAAGGAGGCAGGGGGCGTTAATGAGCAGTTCTTC. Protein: CASRKEAGGVNEQFF.

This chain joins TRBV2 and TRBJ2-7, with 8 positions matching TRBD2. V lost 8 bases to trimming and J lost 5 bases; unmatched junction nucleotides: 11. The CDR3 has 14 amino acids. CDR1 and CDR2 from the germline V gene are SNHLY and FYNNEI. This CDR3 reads CASLGSGRVNEQYF. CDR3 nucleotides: TGTGCCAGCCTGGGAAGCGGGAGAGTCAACGAGCAGTACTTC. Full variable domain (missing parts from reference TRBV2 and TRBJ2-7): EPEVTQTPSHQVTQMGQEVILRCVPISNHLYFYWYRQILGQKVEFLVSFYNNEISEKSEIFDDQFSVERPDGSNFTLKIRSTKLEDSAMYFCASLGSGRVNEQYFGPGTRLTVT.

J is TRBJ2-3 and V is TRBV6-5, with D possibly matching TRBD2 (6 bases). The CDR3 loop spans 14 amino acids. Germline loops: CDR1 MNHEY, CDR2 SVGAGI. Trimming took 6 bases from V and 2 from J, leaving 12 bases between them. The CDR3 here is CASSEGRYTDTQYF. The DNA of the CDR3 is TGTGCCAGCAGCGAAGGGAGGTACACAGATACGCAGTATTTT.

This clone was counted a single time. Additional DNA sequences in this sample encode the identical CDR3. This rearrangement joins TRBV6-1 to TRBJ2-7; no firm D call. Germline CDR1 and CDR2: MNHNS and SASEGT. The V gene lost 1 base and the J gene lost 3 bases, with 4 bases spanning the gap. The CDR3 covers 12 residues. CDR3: CASSEVSYEQYF. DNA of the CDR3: TGTGCCAGCAGTGAAGTGAGCTACGAGCAGTACTTC.

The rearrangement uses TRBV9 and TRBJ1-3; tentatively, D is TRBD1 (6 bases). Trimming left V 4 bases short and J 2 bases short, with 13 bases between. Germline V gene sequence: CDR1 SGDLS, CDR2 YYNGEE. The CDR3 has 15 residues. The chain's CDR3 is CASSLEGVTGNTIYF. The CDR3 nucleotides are TGTGCCAGCAGCCTAGAGGGGGTGACTGGAAACACCATATATTTT.

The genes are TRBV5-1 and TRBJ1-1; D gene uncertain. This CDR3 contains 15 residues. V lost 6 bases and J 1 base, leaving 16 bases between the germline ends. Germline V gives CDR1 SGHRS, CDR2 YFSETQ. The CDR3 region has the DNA TGCGCCAGCAATCTCTTGGGCAATGGGAACACTGAAGCTTTCTTT. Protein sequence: CASNLLGNGNTEAFF.

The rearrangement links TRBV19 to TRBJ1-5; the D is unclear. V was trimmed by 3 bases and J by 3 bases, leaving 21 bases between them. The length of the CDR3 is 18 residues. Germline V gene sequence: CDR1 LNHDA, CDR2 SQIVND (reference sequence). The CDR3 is CASSIERETPSYNQPQHF. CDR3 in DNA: TGTGCCAGTAGTATTGAAAGGGAGACGCCTTCCTACAATCAGCCCCAGCATTTT.

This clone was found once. The CDR3 nucleotides are TGTGCCAGCAGCTTAGCTGGGACAGGGTCCCCGCAACAAGAGACCCAGTACTTC. Its protein is CASSLAGTGSPQQETQYF. The rearrangement links TRBV7-6 to TRBJ2-5, with 9 bases identical to TRBD1. The CDR3 is made up of 18 amino acids. After removal of 0 bases from V and 2 bases from J, the junction contained 10 bases not matched to a gene. In germline, CDR1 is SGHVS, CDR2 FNYEAQ.

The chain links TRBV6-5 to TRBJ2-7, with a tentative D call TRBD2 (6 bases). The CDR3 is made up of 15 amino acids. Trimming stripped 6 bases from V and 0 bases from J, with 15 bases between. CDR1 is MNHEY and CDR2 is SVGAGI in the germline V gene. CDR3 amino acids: CASSLSRGSSYEQYF. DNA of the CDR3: TGTGCCAGCAGCTTGTCCCGGGGGAGCTCCTACGAGCAGTACTTC.

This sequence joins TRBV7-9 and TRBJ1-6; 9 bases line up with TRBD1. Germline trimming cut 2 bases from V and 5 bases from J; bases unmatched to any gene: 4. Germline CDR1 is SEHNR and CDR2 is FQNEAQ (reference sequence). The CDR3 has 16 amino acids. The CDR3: CASSLTRTGDNSPLHF. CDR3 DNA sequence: TGTGCCAGCAGCTTAACTCGGACAGGGGATAATTCACCCCTCCACTTT.

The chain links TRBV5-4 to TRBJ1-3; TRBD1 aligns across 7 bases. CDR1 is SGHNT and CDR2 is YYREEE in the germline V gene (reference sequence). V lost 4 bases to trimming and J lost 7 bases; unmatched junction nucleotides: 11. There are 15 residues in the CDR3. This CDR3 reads CASSLGGQLGNTIYF. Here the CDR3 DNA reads TGTGCCAGCAGCCTCGGGGGACAGCTGGGGAACACCATATATTTT.